The 13 T cell receptor beta chains below come from one sample, sequenced in a study of blood T cell repertoires in COVID-19. Measured with immunoSEQ multiplex PCR; TCRdb has only the in-frame clones, and not every one. This table holds a few hundred thousand clones, less than 90% found once. The source material was PBMCs or T cells enriched from blood (not recorded which). The receptors were gathered from a woman aged 25 to 39 who had been exposed to COVID-19.

The chain recombines TRBV28 with TRBJ2-7; D is undetermined. The germline V gene encodes CDR1 MDHEN and CDR2 SYDVKM. This CDR3 has 12 amino acids. V shed 3 bases and J shed 7 bases, with 10 bases lying between them. CDR3 sequence: CASSFGPGEQYF. Written as DNA, the CDR3 is TGTGCCAGCAGTTTTGGTCCGGGTGAGCAGTACTTC.

The rearrangement links TRBV18 to TRBJ2-7, with TRBD1 matching 12 bases. The CDR3 consists of 15 residues. Germline V lookup: CDR1 KGHSH, CDR2 LQKENI. The trim removed 4 bases at V and 6 bases at J, leaving 7 bases unmatched. CDR3 DNA sequence: TGTGCCAGCTCACGACCGGGACAGGGGGCGTTCGAGCAGTACTTC. Translating gives CASSRPGQGAFEQYF. Using reference TRBV18 and TRBJ2-7 for the parts outside the CDR3, the full variable domain is NAGVMQNPRHLVRRRGQEARLRCSPMKGHSHVYWYRQLPEEGLKFMVYLQKENIIDESGMPKERFSAEFPKEGPSILRIQQVVRGDSAAYFCASSRPGQGAFEQYFGPGTRLTVT.

The chain joins TRBV19 to TRBJ2-3; D possibly corresponds to TRBD2 (6 bases). CDR1 LNHDA and CDR2 SQIVND come from the germline V gene (reference sequence). The CDR3 has 15 amino acids. Trimming took off 5 bases at V and 6 bases at J, with 18 bases between the two ends. The CDR3 sequence: CASSPVRGSGDTQYF. The CDR3 bases are TGTGCCAGTAGTCCTGTGCGGGGCTCCGGTGATACGCAGTATTTT.

The chain joins TRBV27 to TRBJ2-3, with a possible D match to TRBD2 (5 bases). The V and J ends lost 3 bases and 7 bases respectively, with 14 bases between them. This CDR3 region has 14 residues. The germline V gene has CDR1 MNHEY and CDR2 SMNVEV (reference sequence). In DNA form, the CDR3 reads TGTGCCAGCAGTTTTTGGGGAGACGGGAATACGCAGTATTTT. Amino acids: CASSFWGDGNTQYF.

The chain uses TRBV11-2 and TRBJ2-2; TRBD2 agrees at 10 bases. V was pared by 1 base and J by 2 bases, with 4 bases of the junction left unmatched. The germline V gene has CDR1 SGHAT and CDR2 FQNNGV. The CDR3 runs to 17 residues. The CDR3: CASSLVAGGGNTGELFF. CDR3 sequence (DNA): TGTGCCAGCAGCTTAGTAGCGGGGGGAGGAAACACCGGGGAGCTGTTTTTT.

This clone was counted only a few times. The chain employs TRBV7-2 and TRBJ1-2, with a weak D call TRBD1 (6 bases). Trimming pared 2 bases from V and 5 bases from J, leaving 9 bases between. The CDR3 has 13 amino acids. Germline CDR1 is SGHTA and CDR2 is FQGNSA. CDR3 amino acids: CASSLLGAYGYTF. The DNA for the CDR3 is TGTGCCAGCAGCTTACTGGGGGCATATGGCTACACCTTC.

J is TRBJ2-1 and V is TRBV19; 8 positions match TRBD2. The V and J ends lost 1 base and 3 bases, in that order; junction bases with no gene match: 8. Germline V gene sequence: CDR1 LNHDA, CDR2 SQIVND (reference sequence). CDR3 length: 17 amino acids. The CDR3 loop is CASSIGGLAQSYNEQFF. The DNA of the CDR3 is TGTGCCAGTAGTATAGGAGGACTAGCCCAGAGCTACAATGAGCAGTTCTTC.

The chain recombines TRBV5-1 with TRBJ2-7; 9 bases align to TRBD2. The CDR3 loop spans 13 amino acids. Germline lookup yields CDR1 SGHRS and CDR2 YFSETQ. The V and J ends lost 0 bases and 8 bases, in that order; junction bases with no gene match: 3. The CDR3 spells CASSLVSGGKQYF. For the CDR3, the DNA is TGCGCCAGCAGCTTGGTTAGCGGGGGAAAGCAGTACTTC.

V gene TRBV5-1 combines with J gene TRBJ1-1; D uncertain. Trimming pared 1 base from V and 3 bases from J, leaving 7 bases between. The CDR3 contains 13 residues. Germline lookup yields CDR1 SGHRS and CDR2 YFSETQ. The CDR3 nucleotides are TGCGCCAGCAGCTTGCAGGTGGACACTGAAGCTTTCTTT. This encodes CASSLQVDTEAFF.

The genes are TRBV7-9 and TRBJ1-6; the match to TRBD1 covers 9 bases. Trimming removed 7 bases from V and 7 bases from J; junction bases left unmatched: 2. Germline values: CDR1 SEHNR, CDR2 FQNEAQ (reference sequence). The CDR3 contains 13 residues. CDR3 region: CASIGTGNSPLHF. CDR3 sequence (DNA): TGTGCCAGCATTGGGACAGGGAATTCACCCCTCCACTTT. Based on the CDR3 plus reference TRBV7-9 and TRBJ1-6, the full variable domain is DTGVSQNPRHKITKRGQNVTFRCDPISEHNRLYWYRQTLGQGPEFLTYFQNEAQLEKSRLLSDRFSAERPKGSFSTLEIQRTEQGDSAMYLCASIGTGNSPLHFGNGTRLTVT.

The CDR3 is CASSFAGPNGAQHF. DNA for the CDR3: TGTGCCAGCAGTTTTGCGGGCCCCAATGGGGCCCAGCATTTT. V gene TRBV27 combines with J gene TRBJ1-5; D is ambiguous. The CDR3 is 14 amino acids. Trimming removed 3 bases from V and 11 bases from J, with 17 bases in between. Per germline, CDR1 MNHEY and CDR2 SMNVEV (reference sequence).

This sequence joins TRBV5-1 and TRBJ2-3; 9 nucleotides agree with TRBD2. Per germline, CDR1 SGHRS and CDR2 YFSETQ. Germline trimming cut 7 bases from V and 4 bases from J; bases unmatched to any gene: 4. CDR3 length equals 13 residues. Here the CDR3 reads CASRAGGPDTQYF. In nucleotides, the CDR3 is TGCGCCAGCCGAGCGGGGGGACCAGATACGCAGTATTTT.

The chain joins TRBV15 to TRBJ2-7; D unresolved. CDR1 and CDR2 (germline): LNHNV, YYDKDF (reference sequence). Trimming stripped 0 bases from V and 3 bases from J, with 9 bases between. The CDR3 consists of 14 residues. CDR3 bases: TGTGCCACCAGCAGAGATCTAGGCCGCTACGAGCAGTACTTC. It codes for CATSRDLGRYEQYF.